A single T cell receptor (beta chain) is shown here with its context. Sequenced by immunoSEQ multiplex PCR; TCRdb stores in-frame clones only, minus some. Found here are approximately 74,000 clones, 95% to 98% of them singletons; the top ten hold under 0.2%. The junction had 4 bases not matched to a gene; V was cut back by 2 bases and J by 3 bases. The CDR3 has 15 amino acids. CDR1 is MNHEY, CDR2 SVGAGI, per germline. This sample was included in a study of technical replicates of blood from a handful of donors. Material for sequencing was T cells isolated from PBMCs. The sequence came from a human donor in good health. The chain uses TRBV6-5 and TRBJ2-1, with 7 bases fitting TRBD2. CDR3 DNA sequence: TGTGCCAGCAGTTACGGGGCGGGGGTCTACAATGAGCAGTTCTTC. This sequence encodes CASSYGAGVYNEQFF.